This TCR beta chain originates from a study of blood T cell repertoires in COVID-19. Sequencing used immunoSEQ multiplex PCR; TCRdb keeps in-frame clones, though not all of them. The sample has approximately 200,000 clones, 80% to 90% seen once; the top ten hold around 4.5%. Germline CDR1 is LNHDA and CDR2 is SQIVND (reference sequence). V gave up 3 bases and J gave up 7 bases, with 16 bases separating them. This CDR3 has 15 residues. The sequenced sample was PBMCs or T cells enriched from blood (not recorded which). This TCR came from a young woman who had been exposed to COVID-19. The chain is built from TRBV19 and TRBJ2-1, with TRBD2 as a possible D gene (6 bases). For the CDR3, the DNA is TGTGCCAGTAGTATGGGTTGGAGGGGCGGGAATGAGCAGTTCTTC. The encoded protein is CASSMGWRGGNEQFF.